These 30 T cell receptor beta chains share one sample of origin, sequenced in a study of T cell responses to AZD1222 COVID-19 vaccine. Produced via immunoSEQ multiplex PCR; TCRdb's table is partial and in-frame only. The sample has over 70,000 clones, 89% seen once. The sequencing used peripheral blood, collected 28 days after the second AZD1222 dose. These TCRs come from an adult who received the AZD1222 COVID-19 vaccine.

Only a few counts were recorded for this clone. This chain uses TRBV5-5 with TRBJ1-6; D ambiguous. The CDR3 runs 15 residues. CDR1 SGHKS and CDR2 YYEKEE come from the germline V gene (reference sequence). The V end was cut by 1 base, the J end by 2 bases, with 7 bases between. The CDR3 here is CASSLFQAYNSPLHF. The CDR3 DNA reads as TGTGCCAGCAGCTTGTTCCAGGCCTATAATTCACCCCTCCACTTT.

The chain has TRBV6-5 and TRBJ2-3, with D possibly matching TRBD1 (5 bases). Germline loops: CDR1 MNHEY, CDR2 SVGAGI. This CDR3 spans 13 amino acids. V shed 2 bases and J shed 3 bases, with 6 bases lying between them. CDR3 sequence: CASSYKGTDTQYF. For the CDR3, the DNA is TGTGCCAGCAGTTACAAGGGGACAGATACGCAGTATTTT.

The V call is TRBV28, the J call TRBJ1-2, with a weak D call TRBD1 (6 bases). The CDR3 totals 14 residues. The V end was cut by 6 bases, the J end by 2 bases, with 13 bases between. Germline CDR1 is MDHEN and CDR2 is SYDVKM. The DNA of the CDR3 is TGTGCCAGCAGCCTAGGTAGGGGGAACTATGGCTACACCTTC. It is translated as CASSLGRGNYGYTF.

The V gene is TRBV6-5, the J gene TRBJ2-7, with a possible D match to TRBD1 (6 bases). CDR1 MNHEY and CDR2 SVGAGI come from the germline V gene. V lost 2 bases and J 6 bases, leaving 11 bases between the germline ends. The CDR3 length is 13 residues. The CDR3 protein is CASSYHREGEQYV. CDR3 in DNA: TGTGCCAGCAGTTACCACAGGGAAGGCGAGCAGTACGTC.

The rearrangement links TRBV7-8 to TRBJ2-3; 9 bases match TRBD1. From germline, CDR1 is SGHVS and CDR2 FQNEAQ. The CDR3 consists of 14 residues. Trimming cost V 5 bases and J 6 bases; bases outside gene matches: 6. The CDR3 sequence: CASSRRDRVDTQYF. The CDR3 bases are TGTGCCAGCAGCCGACGGGACAGGGTGGATACGCAGTATTTT.

This clone was counted only a few times. The CDR3 region has the DNA TGCAGTGCGGTACTTCCCCCGACCCAGTACTTC. This sequence encodes CSAVLPPTQYF. The rearrangement links TRBV20-1 to TRBJ2-5; no reliable D call. Trimming pared 6 bases from V and 7 bases from J, leaving 12 bases between. Looked up from germline, CDR1 is DFQATT and CDR2 is SNEGSKA (reference sequence). The CDR3 has 11 residues.

The chain couples TRBV7-2 to TRBJ2-7, with TRBD1 as a possible D gene (6 bases). Trimming took off 0 bases at V and 4 bases at J, with 10 bases between the two ends. The CDR3 consists of 14 residues. Germline lookup yields CDR1 SGHTA and CDR2 FQGNSA. The CDR3, as DNA: TGTGCCAGCAGCTTAGCACAGGGCACGTACGAGCAGTACTTC. It is translated as CASSLAQGTYEQYF.

This clone was counted a single time. The J gene is TRBJ2-7, the V gene TRBV12-3 or TRBV12-4, with 7 bases identical to TRBD1. The trim removed 6 bases at V and 1 base at J, leaving 3 bases unmatched. CDR3 length equals 13 residues. The CDR3 DNA sequence: TGTGCCAGCAGCCAGGGACAGTCCTACGAGCAGTACTTC. Encoded protein: CASSQGQSYEQYF.

The chain employs TRBV9 and TRBJ2-7; TRBD2 is a possible D gene (6 bases). Deletions cut 3 bases from V and 2 bases from J, with 12 bases between. The germline V gene encodes CDR1 SGDLS and CDR2 YYNGEE. The CDR3 sequence is 14 residues long. CDR3 amino acids: CASSGGSGAYEQYF. The DNA of the CDR3 is TGTGCCAGCAGCGGCGGTAGCGGAGCCTACGAGCAGTACTTC.

J is TRBJ1-6 and V is TRBV6-4; the D gene is possibly TRBD1 (5 bases). Germline V gene sequence: CDR1 MRHNA, CDR2 SNTAGT. Deletions cut 6 bases from V and 9 bases from J, with 18 bases between. The CDR3 extends over 15 amino acids. The CDR3: CASRTDGQGGSPLHF. The CDR3, as DNA: TGTGCCAGCAGGACGGACGGGCAGGGTGGTTCACCCCTCCACTTT.

The rearrangement links TRBV27 to TRBJ2-6; D not certain. Germline-derived CDR1 and CDR2 are MNHEY and SMNVEV (reference sequence). V was pared by 3 bases and J by 0 bases, with 6 bases between. This CDR3 has 15 amino acids. CDR3 amino acids: CASSFSRSGANVLTF. For the CDR3, the DNA is TGTGCCAGCAGTTTCTCGCGCTCTGGGGCCAACGTCCTGACTTTC.

This chain joins TRBV7-3 and TRBJ2-5; D tentatively reads TRBD1 or TRBD2 (6 bases each). Trimming took 0 bases from V and 1 from J, leaving 12 bases between them. This CDR3 has 16 amino acids. The germline V gene encodes CDR1 SGHTA and CDR2 FQGTGA. CDR3 nucleotides: TGTGCCAGCAGCTTAACGGGGGGCAGGGCCCAAGAGACCCAGTACTTC. Its protein is CASSLTGGRAQETQYF.

With respect to this clone: The same CDR3 is also encoded by other DNA sequences in this sample. The V call is TRBV24-1, the J call TRBJ2-5; TRBD1 matches 7 bases. CDR1 is KGHDR and CDR2 is SFDVKD in the germline V gene. CDR3 length equals 15 residues. The V gene end was trimmed by 4 bases and the J gene end by 0 bases; junction bases not matched to a gene: 4. The CDR3 DNA is TGTGCCACCAGTGACCCGGACAGGTACCAAGAGACCCAGTACTTC. Residues: CATSDPDRYQETQYF.

This clone was counted a few times. This chain connects TRBV20-1 to TRBJ2-5, with unresolved D. From germline, CDR1 is DFQATT and CDR2 SNEGSKA (reference sequence). The CDR3 length is 10 residues. The V and J ends lost 5 bases and 5 bases respectively, with 6 bases between them. CDR3 coding DNA: TGCAGTGCTCATTGGGAGACCCAGTACTTC. This gives the protein CSAHWETQYF.

The chain has TRBV9 and TRBJ2-7; a weak D match, TRBD2 (5 bases). The germline CDR1 and CDR2 sequences are SGDLS and YYNGEE. Trimming pared 4 bases from V and 4 bases from J, leaving 15 bases between. The length of the CDR3 is 14 residues. CDR3 loop: CASSPEDGIYEQYF. The CDR3 region has the DNA TGTGCCAGCAGCCCAGAGGACGGGATTTACGAGCAGTACTTC. Supplemented by reference TRBV9 and TRBJ2-7, the full variable domain reads DSGVTQTPKHLITATGQRVTLRCSPRSGDLSVYWYQQSLDQGLQFLIQYYNGEERAKGNILERFSAQQFPDLHSELNLSSLELGDSALYFCASSPEDGIYEQYFGPGTRLTVT.

CDR3 protein: CASSTYSSSGNTIYF. The CDR3, as DNA: TGTGCCAGTAGTACTTACAGCAGCTCTGGAAACACCATATATTTT. The chain carries TRBV19 and TRBJ1-3; D remains ambiguous. CDR3 length: 15 residues. V gave up 4 bases and J gave up 0 bases, with 10 bases separating them. Germline V lookup: CDR1 LNHDA, CDR2 SQIVND (reference sequence).

The rearrangement links TRBV5-1 to TRBJ2-7; D may be TRBD2 (6 bases). The V gene lost 3 bases and the J gene lost 2 bases, with 15 bases spanning the gap. The germline CDR1 and CDR2 sequences are SGHRS and YFSETQ. The CDR3 consists of 15 residues. CDR3 residues: CASSSGLQGPYEQYF. Written as DNA, the CDR3 is TGCGCCAGCAGCTCGGGACTTCAGGGACCCTACGAGCAGTACTTC.

This sequence joins TRBV4-1 and TRBJ1-4, with 8 nucleotides matching TRBD1. The germline CDR1 and CDR2 sequences are MGHRA and YSYEKL. With V trimmed by 5 bases and J by 7 bases, 9 bases remained unmatched. The CDR3 spans 15 residues. The CDR3 DNA reads as TGCGCCAGCAGCTCCCCGGACAGGGACGGTGAAAAACTGTTTTTT. Amino acid sequence: CASSSPDRDGEKLFF.

The chain is built from TRBV19 and TRBJ1-5; 11 positions agree with TRBD1. Per the germline V gene, CDR1 is LNHDA and CDR2 is SQIVND (reference sequence). The CDR3 is 16 amino acids. V lost 6 bases, J lost 6 bases, and 10 bases stayed unmatched. CDR3 region: CASSFLGQGAGQPQHF. CDR3 coding DNA: TGTGCCAGTAGCTTCCTTGGACAGGGGGCGGGTCAGCCCCAGCATTTT.

The V call is TRBV7-9, the J call TRBJ1-1; no clear D gene. This CDR3 has 14 residues. The germline CDR1 and CDR2 sequences are SEHNR and FQNEAQ (reference sequence). V was clipped by 5 bases and J by 1 base, with 11 bases between them. As DNA, the CDR3 is TGTGCCAGCAGCCATCGGGCGGGGAACACTGAAGCTTTCTTT. Residues: CASSHRAGNTEAFF.

The rearrangement joins TRBV5-1 to TRBJ1-3; unclear D gene. Trimming removed 2 bases at V and 0 bases at J, with 9 bases between. Germline values: CDR1 SGHRS, CDR2 YFSETQ. The CDR3 loop spans 15 amino acids. The CDR3 nucleotides read TGCGCCAGCAGCTTCTCTTACCTCTCTGGAAACACCATATATTTT. Translation: CASSFSYLSGNTIYF.

This clone was found once. The chain carries TRBV24-1 and TRBJ2-2; D remains unclear. This CDR3 spans 13 amino acids. V lost 6 bases and J 4 bases, leaving 8 bases between the germline ends. The V gene's germline CDR1 is KGHDR and CDR2 SFDVKD. In DNA form, the CDR3 reads TGTGCCACCAGTTTGTTGGTCACCGGGGAGCTGTTTTTT. Its protein is CATSLLVTGELFF.

As regards this clone: The conserved closing phenylalanine or tryptophan is absent in this CDR3, likely reflecting a read error. The DNA is omitted, as the CDR3 cannot be located on it reliably, and the CDR3 follows TCRdb's listing. The gene calls are TRBV6-1 and TRBJ1-6; TRBD1, as called in the table, went unchecked against the DNA. The CDR3 sequence runs 13 residues, both termini included. The germline V gene encodes CDR1 MNHNS and CDR2 SASEGT. CDR3: CASSEASGTGLFL.

J is TRBJ1-2 and V is TRBV10-3, with a possible D match to TRBD1 (5 bases). V lost 3 bases, J lost 4 bases, and 6 bases lay in between. CDR1 ENHRY and CDR2 SYGVKD come from the germline V gene. This CDR3 has 12 amino acids. The CDR3 is CAISEGAYGYTF. The DNA for the CDR3 is TGTGCCATCAGTGAAGGGGCCTATGGCTACACCTTC.

This clone was picked up one time. This chain joins TRBV28 and TRBJ1-5; 8 nucleotides align to TRBD1. CDR1 is MDHEN and CDR2 is SYDVKM in the germline V gene. Germline trimming cut 2 bases from V and 0 bases from J; bases unmatched to any gene: 3. The CDR3 is 16 amino acids. Here the CDR3 reads CASSLRTGYSNQPQHF. CDR3 DNA: TGTGCCAGCAGTTTACGGACAGGGTATAGCAATCAGCCCCAGCATTTT.

The J gene is TRBJ2-5, the V gene TRBV9; D is possibly TRBD2 (6 bases). V shed 0 bases and J shed 2 bases, with 17 bases lying between them. This CDR3 has 17 residues. The germline V gene has CDR1 SGDLS and CDR2 YYNGEE. The CDR3 here is CASSVGTQGGRQETQYF. CDR3 in DNA: TGTGCCAGCAGCGTAGGCACTCAGGGAGGACGGCAAGAGACCCAGTACTTC.

V usage is TRBV5-1 and J usage is TRBJ2-5; no firm D call. The germline gives CDR1 SGHRS, CDR2 YFSETQ. The CDR3 has 12 amino acids. The V end was cut by 0 bases, the J end by 3 bases, with 3 bases between. The CDR3 region has the DNA TGCGCCAGCAGCTTGGGAAAAGAGACCCAGTACTTC. Encoded protein: CASSLGKETQYF.

This chain joins TRBV3-1 (or the pseudogene TRBV3-2) and TRBJ2-3, with 9 bases that match TRBD2. Germline CDR1 reads LGHDT; CDR2 reads YNNKEL (reference sequence). The ends lost 1 base at V and 1 base at J; junction bases unmatched: 9. The CDR3 is 18 amino acids. The CDR3 DNA reads as TGTGCCAGCAGCCAAGCAGCGGGGGGATCCGGCCGCACAGATACGCAGTATTTT. Translation: CASSQAAGGSGRTDTQYF.

The chain joins TRBV6-2 or TRBV6-3 to TRBJ1-6; D is possibly TRBD1 (6 bases). The CDR3 covers 14 residues. The V gene's germline CDR1 is MNHEY and CDR2 SVGEGT. Trimming removed 5 bases at V and 9 bases at J, with 14 bases between. DNA of the CDR3: TGTGCCAGCAGTCCGTTTGGGGGGCTTTCACCCCTCCACTTT. It specifies CASSPFGGLSPLHF.

This chain connects TRBV7-2 to TRBJ2-1, with TRBD2 matching 9 bases. The CDR3 is 15 amino acids. Unmatched junction bases numbered 4, after V lost 2 bases and J lost 5 bases. Germline V gives CDR1 SGHTA, CDR2 FQGNSA. The CDR3 region has the DNA TGTGCCAGCAGCTTATGGGGCGGGAGGGACAATGAGCAGTTCTTC. Protein product: CASSLWGGRDNEQFF.